A selection of T cell receptor beta chains follows, all from one sample in a study of blood T cell repertoires in COVID-19. Produced via immunoSEQ multiplex PCR; TCRdb's table is partial and in-frame only. The sample records some 200,000 clones, about 76% being singletons. Sequencing was performed on peripheral blood. Receptors originate from a woman aged 45-65 years with active or convalescent COVID-19. Both conserved end residues are part of each CDR3. The order of the fields is clone size, J gene, V gene, D gene, CDR3 protein, CDR3 DNA. The D gene is left open where the match is weak. Clone size is stated in some rows and not others, as once, few, many or a class when expanded.

- TRBJ1-1 TRBV2 - CASGGERDAYTEAFF TGTGCCAGCGGCGGGGAGCGGGATGCTTACACTGAAGCTTTCTTT
few TRBJ1-5 TRBV30 TRBD1 CAWSKGQGNNQPQHF TGTGCCTGGAGCAAGGGACAGGGGAACAATCAGCCCCAGCATTTT
once TRBJ1-2 TRBV30 - CAWATGISGYTF TGTGCCTGGGCGACGGGGATTTCTGGCTACACCTTC
- TRBJ2-2 TRBV19 - CASSFRQPDTGELFF TGTGCCAGTAGTTTTAGACAGCCCGACACCGGGGAGCTGTTTTTT
- TRBJ2-7 TRBV6-5 - CASSSYSGGAYEQYF TGTGCCAGCAGTTCCTATAGCGGAGGGGCCTACGAGCAGTACTTC
once TRBJ1-3 TRBV6-1 - CASSEAIGTIYF TGTGCCAGCAGTGAAGCGATCGGCACCATATATTTT
- TRBJ2-7 TRBV27 - CASSLVPAYEQYF TGTGCCAGCAGCCTAGTCCCGGCATACGAGCAGTACTTC
- TRBJ1-2 TRBV10-3 - CAISERPGSGYTF TGTGCCATCAGTGAGCGACCAGGTAGTGGCTACACCTTC
few TRBJ1-2 TRBV3-1/TRBV3-2 TRBD1 CASSQDRDRVGYTF TGTGCCAGCAGCCAAGATCGGGACAGGGTTGGCTACACCTTC
- TRBJ2-1 TRBV18 TRBD2 CASSPRLADSYNEQFF TGTGCCAGCTCACCCAGACTAGCGGACTCCTACAATGAGCAGTTCTTC
- TRBJ1-1 TRBV24-1 - CATSDTRTGGAEAFF TGTGCCACCAGTGATACTCGGACCGGAGGCGCTGAAGCTTTCTTT
- TRBJ2-1 TRBV11-2 TRBD2 CASSRGGGNNEQFF TGTGCCAGCAGCCGGGGCGGGGGGAACAATGAGCAGTTCTTC
- TRBJ2-1 TRBV6-5 TRBD2 CASRGGGAGNEQFF TGTGCCAGCAGAGGCGGGGGGGCCGGTAATGAGCAGTTCTTC